This section outlines one T cell receptor (beta chain) sequence together with its context. The data were obtained in a study of CD8+CD57+ T cells in acquired aplastic anemia. Genomic DNA constituted the template upon which TCR beta VDJ and CDR3 profiling was performed. TCRdb reanalysed the reads using MiXCR and keeps one entry per CDR3 protein. The sample lists roughly 420,000 distinct CDR3 sequences, 65% to 80% occurring once. Trimming removed 1 base at V and 15 bases at J, with 22 bases between. Germline lookup yields CDR1 LNHNV and CDR2 YYDKDF (reference sequence). CDR3 length equals 15 residues. The TCR sequence derives from a human donor in good health, serving as a control. The sequencing sample was made of sorted CD4+, CD8+, or CD8+CD57+ T cells (not recorded which) from PBMCs. V usage is TRBV15 and J usage is TRBJ1-3, with D possibly matching TRBD1 (6 bases). The chain's CDR3 is CATSRGSAGANTQYF. The CDR3 DNA reads TGTGCCACCAGCAGAGGTTCAGCAGGGGCAAACACGCAATATTTT.